What follows are 25 T cell receptor beta chains derived from one specimen sequenced in a study of blood T cell repertoires in COVID-19. TCRdb keeps only in-frame clones here, not all; method: immunoSEQ multiplex PCR. The sample yields around 330,000 clones, 85% seen once. Sequencing input: PBMCs or T cells enriched from blood (not recorded which). These receptors were obtained from a woman aged 25 to 39 who had been exposed to COVID-19.

The rearrangement joins TRBV2 to TRBJ2-2; D possibly corresponds to TRBD2 (7 bases). V was pared by 5 bases and J by 2 bases, with 18 bases between. This CDR3 comprises 17 residues. CDR1 and CDR2 (germline): SNHLY, FYNNEI. The CDR3 sequence is CASSTTGGGGNTGELFF. CDR3 bases: TGTGCCAGCAGTACTACTGGGGGCGGGGGTAACACCGGGGAGCTGTTTTTT.

The chain recombines TRBV12-3 or TRBV12-4 with TRBJ2-7; no reliable D call. The germline V and J ends were trimmed by 5 bases and 4 bases, with 9 bases remaining between them. This CDR3 has 12 amino acids. The CDR3 is CASSPALYEQYF. Here the CDR3 DNA reads TGTGCCAGCAGTCCCGCCCTATACGAGCAGTACTTC.

This chain uses TRBV28 with TRBJ1-1, with no clear D. The CDR3 runs 15 residues. The germline CDR1 and CDR2 sequences are MDHEN and SYDVKM. Between the trimmed V and J ends, which lost 4 bases and 0 bases, there was a span of 12 bases. CDR3 region: CASSSAGLLNTEAFF. The DNA for the CDR3 is TGTGCCAGCAGTTCCGCGGGGTTATTGAACACTGAAGCTTTCTTT.

V usage is TRBV28 and J usage is TRBJ2-7; perhaps TRBD2 as D (6 bases). The CDR3 has 14 amino acids. The ends were cut back, 10 bases at V and 7 bases at J, with 23 bases in the middle. Germline CDR1 reads MDHEN; CDR2 reads SYDVKM. In nucleotides, the CDR3 is TGTGCCACCACCCTGGGACTCAACAAGAGAGAGCAGTACTTC. Translating gives CATTLGLNKREQYF.

This chain links TRBV6-5 with TRBJ1-1; 8 nucleotides align to TRBD1. Losses at the gene ends were 7 bases for V and 4 bases for J; bases not matched to a gene: 5. The CDR3 is made up of 13 amino acids. CDR1 MNHEY and CDR2 SVGAGI come from the germline V gene. CDR3 bases: TGTGCCAGCATTCGGACAGGGAGCACTGAAGCTTTCTTT. This encodes CASIRTGSTEAFF.

The chain couples TRBV2 to TRBJ1-1; 7 positions agree with TRBD1. From germline, CDR1 is SNHLY and CDR2 FYNNEI. The CDR3 loop spans 13 amino acids. J lost 3 bases, V lost 9 bases, and 7 bases had no gene match. The CDR3 loop is CASNRGSDTEAFF. In DNA, the CDR3 is TGTGCCAGTAACAGGGGATCTGACACTGAAGCTTTCTTT.

This chain connects TRBV12-3 or TRBV12-4 to TRBJ2-2, with D hard to call. The CDR3 totals 11 residues. Trimming cost V 3 bases and J 6 bases, with 2 bases left between them. The CDR3 DNA follows: TGTGCCAGCAGTTTCGCCGGGGAGCTGTTTTTT. Translating gives CASSFAGELFF.

This clone was picked up one time. The chain links TRBV6-5 to TRBJ2-7, with D possibly matching TRBD1 (5 bases). The CDR3 is 13 amino acids. CDR1 and CDR2 from the germline V gene are MNHEY and SVGAGI. The V and J ends lost 6 bases and 4 bases respectively, with 13 bases between them. The CDR3 reads CASRFAGLYEQYF. In nucleotides, the CDR3 is TGTGCCAGCAGATTTGCAGGGCTGTACGAGCAGTACTTC.

The chain is built from TRBV28 and TRBJ2-7; 8 bases align to TRBD1. CDR1 is MDHEN and CDR2 is SYDVKM in the germline V gene. The CDR3 consists of 12 residues. With V trimmed by 8 bases and J by 5 bases, 5 bases remained unmatched. The CDR3 loop reads CASLRGRDEQYF. The CDR3 region has the DNA TGTGCCAGCCTCAGGGGGCGCGACGAGCAGTACTTC.

This chain links TRBV7-8 with TRBJ1-2, with D possibly being TRBD1 (6 bases). Germline loops: CDR1 SGHVS, CDR2 FQNEAQ. The CDR3 contains 16 residues. The V end lost 3 bases, the J end lost 3 bases, and 17 bases lay between the germline ends. CDR3 nucleotides: TGTGCCAGCAGCTTGCAGGTGGGGGCGCGAGACTATGGCTACACCTTC. Residues: CASSLQVGARDYGYTF.

V and J are TRBV2 and TRBJ2-4, with D tentatively TRBD2 (5 bases). CDR3 size: 14 residues. Germline CDR1 and CDR2: SNHLY and FYNNEI. V lost 8 bases to trimming and J lost 3 bases, with 14 bases between them. The CDR3 DNA follows: TGTGCCAGCGTGCGGGTTGCGGACAAAAACATTCAGTACTTC. Translated: CASVRVADKNIQYF.

The chain combines TRBV4-2 with TRBJ2-1; 14 bases line up with TRBD2. The germline V gene has CDR1 LGHNA and CDR2 YNFKEQ. This CDR3 spans 17 amino acids. J lost 7 bases, V lost 3 bases, and 8 bases had no gene match. This CDR3 is CASSHTETSGGVNEQFF. The CDR3 DNA sequence: TGTGCCAGCAGCCACACGGAGACTAGCGGGGGGGTAAATGAGCAGTTCTTC.

The chain combines TRBV28 with TRBJ2-5, with D possibly being TRBD1 (5 bases). The CDR3 is made up of 16 amino acids. Looked up from germline, CDR1 is MDHEN and CDR2 is SYDVKM. Deletions cut 5 bases from V and 2 bases from J, with 18 bases between. The CDR3: CASSDRQLTSQETQYF. CDR3 DNA: TGTGCCAGCAGTGATCGACAGCTAACCAGTCAAGAGACCCAGTACTTC.

The chain uses TRBV4-3 and TRBJ1-2; D perhaps matches TRBD1 (6 bases). Germline-derived CDR1 and CDR2 are LGHNA and YSLEER. The V and J ends lost 0 bases and 1 base respectively, with 15 bases between them. The CDR3 loop spans 17 amino acids. The chain's CDR3 is CASSQDLWDTLNYGYTF. CDR3 DNA sequence: TGCGCCAGCAGCCAAGATTTGTGGGACACACTTAACTATGGCTACACCTTC.

This clone was picked up one time. The chain employs TRBV29-1 and TRBJ2-5; D gene uncertain. This CDR3 region has 13 residues. In germline, CDR1 is SQVTM, CDR2 ANQGSEA. V lost 1 base and J lost 2, with 8 bases in between. CDR3 protein: CSVEGQFQETQYF. Here the CDR3 DNA reads TGCAGCGTTGAAGGGCAGTTTCAAGAGACCCAGTACTTC. Drawing the rest from reference TRBV29-1 and TRBJ2-5, the complete variable domain is SAVISQKPSRDICQRGTSLTIQCQVDSQVTMMFWYRQQPGQSLTLIATANQGSEATYESGFVIDKFPISRPNLTFSTLTVSNMSPEDSSIYLCSVEGQFQETQYFGPGTRLLVL.

The V gene is TRBV14, the J gene TRBJ2-7, with a tentative D call TRBD2 (6 bases). The CDR3 has 15 amino acids. Trimming removed 1 base at V and 4 bases at J, with 14 bases between. The germline V gene encodes CDR1 SGHDN and CDR2 FVKESK. The CDR3: CASSQVRGSGYEQYF. The CDR3, as DNA: TGTGCCAGCAGCCAAGTCCGGGGGAGCGGTTACGAGCAGTACTTC.

Only a few counts were recorded for this clone. This rearrangement joins TRBV10-3 to TRBJ1-2; TRBD1 agrees at 7 bases. The CDR3 has 13 amino acids. Looked up from germline, CDR1 is ENHRY and CDR2 is SYGVKD. V trimming: 4 bases; J trimming: 4 bases; junction bases outside the gene matches: 3. CDR3 sequence: CAISGGQLYGYTF. The CDR3 DNA reads TGTGCCATCAGTGGGGGACAGCTCTATGGCTACACCTTC.

There are a few counts of this clone. The germline gene is not matched at one end of the junction; a read error may be the cause. V usage is TRBV6-4 and J usage is TRBJ2-2; a weak D match, TRBD2 (6 bases). The V gene's germline CDR1 is MRHNA and CDR2 SNTAGT. The CDR3 consists of 13 residues. CDR3 coding DNA: TGTGCCAGCAGAGACTCTAGCGCCGGGGAGCTGTTTTTT. It codes for CASRDSSAGELFF.

In nucleotides, the CDR3 is TGTGCCAGCACCACACCGGGGACAGATTATAACTATGGCTACACCTTC. Translating gives CASTTPGTDYNYGYTF. This chain links TRBV21-1 with TRBJ1-2; TRBD1, the D gene given by the table, was not confirmed from the DNA. TRBV21-1 represents a pseudogene. The CDR3 loop spans 16 amino acids.

For the CDR3, the DNA is TGTGCCTGTAGCGGGAGCGGGGGAGAGACCCAGTACTTC. This encodes CACSGSGGETQYF. The rearrangement joins TRBV30 to TRBJ2-5; 9 bases align to TRBD2. CDR1 GTSNPN and CDR2 SVGIG come from the germline V gene (reference sequence). The CDR3 spans 13 residues. The J segment lost 4 bases and the V segment lost 6 bases, leaving 6 bases of the junction unmatched.

The chain carries TRBV5-4 and TRBJ2-7; TRBD1 aligns across 9 bases. The junction had 6 bases not matched to a gene; V was cut back by 2 bases and J by 3 bases. Germline V CDR1 and CDR2: SGHNT, YYREEE (reference sequence). CDR3 length equals 15 residues. CDR3 sequence (DNA): TGTGCCAGCAGCTTCGACAGGGGGTTCCTCTACGAGCAGTACTTC. This encodes CASSFDRGFLYEQYF.

The chain uses TRBV5-1 and TRBJ1-2, with D unclear. Germline V lookup: CDR1 SGHRS, CDR2 YFSETQ. Trimming pared 2 bases from V and 4 bases from J, leaving 6 bases between. There are 12 residues in the CDR3. The CDR3 region is CASSFSGYGYTF. The CDR3 coding sequence is TGCGCCAGCAGCTTTTCGGGCTATGGCTACACCTTC.

The chain is built from TRBV2 and TRBJ1-5, with unresolved D. Germline-derived CDR1 and CDR2 are SNHLY and FYNNEI. The V and J ends lost 7 bases and 3 bases respectively, with 13 bases between them. The CDR3 totals 14 residues. The DNA for the CDR3 is TGTGCCAGCACCCGGAGGAGTTACAATCAGCCCCAGCATTTT. Translated: CASTRRSYNQPQHF.

At least ten counts were recorded for this clone. J is TRBJ1-5 and V is TRBV30; 10 bases map to TRBD1. The J segment lost 4 bases and the V segment lost 1 base, leaving 10 bases of the junction unmatched. The CDR3 loop spans 17 amino acids. CDR1 GTSNPN and CDR2 SVGIG come from the germline V gene (reference sequence). The CDR3 DNA reads TGTGCCTGGAGTGGGCCCGGGACAGGGGTAGGGAATCAGCCCCAGCATTTT. This gives the protein CAWSGPGTGVGNQPQHF.

The CDR3 nucleotides are TGTGCCAGCTCACCGATCGCGGGACAGACCAGTTACGAGCAGTACTTC. Its translation: CASSPIAGQTSYEQYF. The chain has TRBV18 and TRBJ2-7; tentatively, D is TRBD1 (7 bases). The V gene's germline CDR1 is KGHSH and CDR2 LQKENI. The CDR3 extends over 16 amino acids. V lost 3 bases, J lost 4 bases, and 19 bases lay in between.